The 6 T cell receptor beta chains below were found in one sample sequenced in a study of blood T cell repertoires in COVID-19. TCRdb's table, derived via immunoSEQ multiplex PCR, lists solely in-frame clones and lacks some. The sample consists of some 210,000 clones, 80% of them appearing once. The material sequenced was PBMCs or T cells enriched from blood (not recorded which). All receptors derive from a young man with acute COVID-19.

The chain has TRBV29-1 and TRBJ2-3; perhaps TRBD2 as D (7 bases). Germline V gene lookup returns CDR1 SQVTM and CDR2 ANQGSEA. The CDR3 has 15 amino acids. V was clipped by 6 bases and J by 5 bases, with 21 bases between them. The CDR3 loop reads CSVIPPLRGRDTQYF. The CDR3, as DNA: TGCAGCGTAATCCCCCCTTTGCGGGGGCGAGATACGCAGTATTTT.

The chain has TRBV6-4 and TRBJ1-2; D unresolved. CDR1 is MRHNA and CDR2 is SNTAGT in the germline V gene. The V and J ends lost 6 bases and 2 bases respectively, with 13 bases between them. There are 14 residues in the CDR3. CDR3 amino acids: CASRPRTGNYGYTF. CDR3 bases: TGTGCCAGCAGACCCCGGACGGGGAACTATGGCTACACCTTC.

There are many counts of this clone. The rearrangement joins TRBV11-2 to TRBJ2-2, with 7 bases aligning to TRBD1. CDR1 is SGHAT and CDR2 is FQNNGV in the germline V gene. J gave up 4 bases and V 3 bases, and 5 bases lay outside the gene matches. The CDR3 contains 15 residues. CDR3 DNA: TGTGCCAGCAGCTTGGTAGGGGGCGGCACCGGGGAGCTGTTTTTT. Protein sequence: CASSLVGGGTGELFF. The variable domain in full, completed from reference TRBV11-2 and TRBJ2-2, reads EAGVAQSPRYKIIEKRQSVAFWCNPISGHATLYWYQQILGQGPKLLIQFQNNGVVDDSQLPKDRFSAERLKGVDSTLKIQPAKLEDSAVYLCASSLVGGGTGELFFGEGSRLTVL.

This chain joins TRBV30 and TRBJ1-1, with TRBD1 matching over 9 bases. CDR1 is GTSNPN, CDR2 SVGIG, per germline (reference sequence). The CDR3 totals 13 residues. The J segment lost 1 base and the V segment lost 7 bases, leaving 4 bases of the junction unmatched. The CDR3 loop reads CASRDRANTEAFF. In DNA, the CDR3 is TGTGCCTCCCGGGACAGGGCGAACACTGAAGCTTTCTTT. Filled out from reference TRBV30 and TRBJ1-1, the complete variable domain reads SQTIHQWPATLVQPVGSPLSLECTVEGTSNPNLYWYRQAAGRGLQLLFYSVGIGQISSEVPQNLSASRPQDRQFILSSKKLLLSDSGFYLCASRDRANTEAFFGQGTRLTVV.

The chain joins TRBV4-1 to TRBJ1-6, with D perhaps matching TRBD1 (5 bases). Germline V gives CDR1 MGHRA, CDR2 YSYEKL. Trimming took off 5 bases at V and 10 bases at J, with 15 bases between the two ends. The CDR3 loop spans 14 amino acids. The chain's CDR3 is CASSDGGGGSPLHF. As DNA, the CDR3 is TGCGCCAGCAGCGATGGGGGGGGTGGCTCACCCCTCCACTTT.

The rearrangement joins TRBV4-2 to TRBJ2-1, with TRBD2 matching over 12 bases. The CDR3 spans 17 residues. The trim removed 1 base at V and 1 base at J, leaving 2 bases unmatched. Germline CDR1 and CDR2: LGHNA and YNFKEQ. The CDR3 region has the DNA TGTGCCAGCAGCCAAGGACTAGCGGGGGAATCCTACAATGAGCAGTTCTTC. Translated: CASSQGLAGESYNEQFF.